The clone carrying this TCR beta chain showed up just a few times. Its antigen remains unidentified. The sample belongs to a study of metastatic and nonmetastatic thyroid tumors. Across the whole study: The study looked at repertoires side by side in blood and in tumor or nodule tissue from malignant and benign thyroid patients.

TCRdb reprocessed the PCR reads using MiXCR. The sample shows around 21,000 clones, around 16% of them seen only once. V lost 0 bases to trimming and J lost 6 bases; unmatched junction nucleotides: 10. The CDR3 contains 17 residues. In germline, CDR1 is SGHRS, CDR2 YFSETQ. General study findings and limits: The reported finding was significantly higher TCR beta diversity in malignant thyroid tumors relative to benign nodules, in blood and tumor.

There were no patients who had received any treatment before thyroid surgery. The clonotype was recovered from a male donor with papillary thyroid cancer or a benign thyroid nodule (not recorded which). Some clones in this sample may be carry-over from other donors' samples. The specimen sequenced was blood. V usage is TRBV5-1 and J usage is TRBJ2-3, with 10 bases matching TRBD2. DNA for the CDR3: TGCGCCAGCAGCTTGGCCTTGGCTAGCGGGAGTGAGGATACGCAGTATTTT. Translated: CASSLALASGSEDTQYF.